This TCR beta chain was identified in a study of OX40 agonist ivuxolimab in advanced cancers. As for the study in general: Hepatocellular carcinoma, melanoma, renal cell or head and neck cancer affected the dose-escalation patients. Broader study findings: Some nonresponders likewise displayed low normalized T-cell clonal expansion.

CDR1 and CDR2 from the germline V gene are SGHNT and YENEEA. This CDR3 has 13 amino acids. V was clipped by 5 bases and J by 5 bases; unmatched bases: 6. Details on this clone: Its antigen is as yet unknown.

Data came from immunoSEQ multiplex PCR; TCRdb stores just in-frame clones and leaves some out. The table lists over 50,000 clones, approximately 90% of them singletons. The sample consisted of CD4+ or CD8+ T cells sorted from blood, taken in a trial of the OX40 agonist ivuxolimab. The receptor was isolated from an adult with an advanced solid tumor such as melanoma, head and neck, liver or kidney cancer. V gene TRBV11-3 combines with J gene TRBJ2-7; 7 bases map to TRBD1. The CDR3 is CASSEGTVDEQYF. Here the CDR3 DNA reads TGTGCCAGCAGCGAAGGGACAGTAGACGAGCAGTACTTC. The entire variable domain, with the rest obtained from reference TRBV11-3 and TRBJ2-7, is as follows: EAGVVQSPRYKIIEKKQPVAFWCNPISGHNTLYWYLQNLGQGPELLIRYENEEAVDDSQLPKDRFSAERLKGVDSTLKIQPAELGDSAVYLCASSEGTVDEQYFGPGTRLTVT.